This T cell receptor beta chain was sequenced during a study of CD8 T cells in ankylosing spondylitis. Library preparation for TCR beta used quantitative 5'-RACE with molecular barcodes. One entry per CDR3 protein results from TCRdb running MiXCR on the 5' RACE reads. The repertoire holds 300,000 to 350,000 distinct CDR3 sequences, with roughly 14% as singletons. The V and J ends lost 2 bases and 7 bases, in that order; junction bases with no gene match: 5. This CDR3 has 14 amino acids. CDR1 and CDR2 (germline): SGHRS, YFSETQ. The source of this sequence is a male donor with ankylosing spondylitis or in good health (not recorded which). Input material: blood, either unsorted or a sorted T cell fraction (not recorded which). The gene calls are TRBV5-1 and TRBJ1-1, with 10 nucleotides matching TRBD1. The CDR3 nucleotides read TGCGCCAGCAGCTTCGGGGGACAGGGGCGTGAAGCTTTCTTT. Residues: CASSFGGQGREAFF.